This T cell receptor beta chain derives from a study of T cell repertoires in cytomegalovirus infection. There are 14 residues in the CDR3. Germline lookup yields CDR1 SGDLS and CDR2 YYNGEE. Trimming pared 3 bases from V and 4 bases from J, leaving 12 bases between. A few counts support this clonotype. TCRdb called the reads again in MiXCR, with one record for every CDR3 protein. The sample has fewer than 400,000 distinct CDR3 sequences, around 18% seen once. The genes are TRBV9 and TRBJ2-3; D is possibly TRBD2 (6 bases). This clonotype was obtained from a human donor in good health (CMV status not recorded). Some clones in this sample may be carry-over from other donors' samples. Source material: PBMCs. The DNA for the CDR3 is TGTGCCAGCAGCGAGGTCCCGGGGGCAGATACGCAGTATTTT. Encoded protein: CASSEVPGADTQYF.